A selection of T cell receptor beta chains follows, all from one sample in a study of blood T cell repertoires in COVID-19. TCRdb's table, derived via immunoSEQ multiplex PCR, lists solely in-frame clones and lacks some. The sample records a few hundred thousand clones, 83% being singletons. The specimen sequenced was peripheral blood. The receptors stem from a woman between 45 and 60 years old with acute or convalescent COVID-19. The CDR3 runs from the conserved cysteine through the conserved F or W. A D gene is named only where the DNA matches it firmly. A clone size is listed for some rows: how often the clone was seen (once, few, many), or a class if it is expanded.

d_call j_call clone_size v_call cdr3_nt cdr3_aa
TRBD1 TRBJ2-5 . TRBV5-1 TGCGCCAGCAGCTTCTCCGGGACAGGGAGTGAGACCCAGTACTTC CASSFSGTGSETQYF
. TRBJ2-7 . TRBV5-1 TGCGCCAGCAAAGGACCAGGACTCTACGAGCAGTACTTC CASKGPGLYEQYF
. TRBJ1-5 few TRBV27 TGTGCCAGCAGTCCGAGGGGGGGCGAACAGCCCCAGCATTTT CASSPRGGEQPQHF
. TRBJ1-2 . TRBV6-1 TGTGCCAGCAGTGAAGCATGGTCAAGAGCTAACTATGGCTACACCTTC CASSEAWSRANYGYTF
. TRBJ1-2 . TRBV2 TGTGTCAGCAGTGAAGAGCGGTCGCTTGGCTACACCTTC CVSSEERSLGYTF
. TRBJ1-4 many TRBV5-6 TGTGCCAGCAGCTATGGACCGGAGGGTGAAAAACTGTTTTTT CASSYGPEGEKLFF
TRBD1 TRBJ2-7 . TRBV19 TGTGCCAGTAGTATTCGACCGGGACAGGGTTTTTACGAGCAGTACTTC CASSIRPGQGFYEQYF
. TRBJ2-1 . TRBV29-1 TGCAGCGTTGATGTGGCAGGATACAATGAGCAGTTCTTC CSVDVAGYNEQFF
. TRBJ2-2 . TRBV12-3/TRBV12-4 TGTGCCAGCAGTTTCGACAGAAGGGTGGAGCTGTTTTTT CASSFDRRVELFF
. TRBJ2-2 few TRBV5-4 TGTGCCAGCAGCCGGGAGAACACCGGGGAGCTGTTTTTT CASSRENTGELFF
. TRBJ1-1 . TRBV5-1 TGCGCCAGCAGTCAGTCTCCCACGGGTGGAATAGCTTTCTTT CASSQSPTGGIAFF
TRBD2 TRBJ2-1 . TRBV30 TGTGCCTGGATCCCTGCGGGGGGGATCGATGAGCAGTTCTTC CAWIPAGGIDEQFF
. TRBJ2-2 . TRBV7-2 TGTGCCAGCAGCTTAAATGGGGGGTCGAACACCGGGGAGCTGTTTTTT CASSLNGGSNTGELFF
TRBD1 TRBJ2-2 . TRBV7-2 TGTGCCAGCAGCTCCCCACCGGGACAGTCGAACACCGGGGAGCTGTTTTTT CASSSPPGQSNTGELFF
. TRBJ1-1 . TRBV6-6 TGTGCCAGCAGTTATACCCAGGCGGGCACTGAAGCTTTCTTT CASSYTQAGTEAFF
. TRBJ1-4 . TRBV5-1 TGCGCCAGCAGCGGCGGGCGATCTAATGAAAAACTGTTTTTT CASSGGRSNEKLFF
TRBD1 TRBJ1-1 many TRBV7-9 TGTGCCAGCAGCAAGACAGGGGGAAATTTGATTACTGAAGCTTTCTTT CASSKTGGNLITEAFF
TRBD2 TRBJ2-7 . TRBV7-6 TGTGCCAGCAGCATTACTACTAGCGGAGAACCCTACGAGCAGTACTTC CASSITTSGEPYEQYF
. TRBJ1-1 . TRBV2 TGTGCCAGCGTACCGGGGTCCTCCCGGGTCACTGAAGCTTTCTTT CASVPGSSRVTEAFF